The entry that follows covers one T cell receptor (beta chain) sequence. Only in-frame clones appear in the TCRdb table, and some are missing; sequencing was by immunoSEQ multiplex PCR. The sample has under 200,000 clones, more than 70% seen once. The data stem from a study of blood T cell repertoires in COVID-19. Sequencing used peripheral blood. The sequence was obtained from a man over 45 with active or convalescent COVID-19.

The CDR3 coding sequence is TGTGCCAGCAGCTTGATGACTAGCGGTGCCTACGAGCAGTACTTC. Translated: CASSLMTSGAYEQYF. The chain employs TRBV7-2 and TRBJ2-7; 9 bases align to TRBD2. The germline CDR1 and CDR2 sequences are SGHTA and FQGNSA. The CDR3 totals 15 residues. V was clipped by 3 bases and J by 2 bases; unmatched bases: 5.